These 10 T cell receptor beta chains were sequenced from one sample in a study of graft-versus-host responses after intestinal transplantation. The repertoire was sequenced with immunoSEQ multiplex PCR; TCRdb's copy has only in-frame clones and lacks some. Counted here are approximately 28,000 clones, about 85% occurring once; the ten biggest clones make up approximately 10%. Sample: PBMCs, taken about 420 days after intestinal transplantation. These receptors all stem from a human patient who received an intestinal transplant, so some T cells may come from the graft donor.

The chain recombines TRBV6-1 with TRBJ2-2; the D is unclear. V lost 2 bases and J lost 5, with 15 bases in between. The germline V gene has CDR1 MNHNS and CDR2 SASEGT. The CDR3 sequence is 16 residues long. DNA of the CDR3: TGTGCCAGCAGTGAAAGGGAAAAGTTGCTGACCGGGGAGCTGTTTTTT. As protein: CASSEREKLLTGELFF.

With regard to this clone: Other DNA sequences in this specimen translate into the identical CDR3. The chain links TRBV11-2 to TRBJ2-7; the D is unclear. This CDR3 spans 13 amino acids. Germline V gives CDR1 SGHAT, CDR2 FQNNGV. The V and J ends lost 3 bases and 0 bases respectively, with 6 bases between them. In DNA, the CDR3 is TGTGCCAGCAGCTTTGGGATCTCCTACGAGCAGTACTTC. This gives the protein CASSFGISYEQYF.

CDR3 amino acids: CASMFQDSNTGELFF. The CDR3 nucleotides read TGTGCCAGCATGTTCCAGGACTCGAACACCGGGGAGCTGTTTTTT. The chain is built from TRBV6-5 and TRBJ2-2; tentatively, D is TRBD2 (5 bases). Germline values: CDR1 MNHEY, CDR2 SVGAGI. This CDR3 has 15 residues. The germline V and J ends were trimmed by 7 bases and 0 bases, with 12 bases remaining between them.

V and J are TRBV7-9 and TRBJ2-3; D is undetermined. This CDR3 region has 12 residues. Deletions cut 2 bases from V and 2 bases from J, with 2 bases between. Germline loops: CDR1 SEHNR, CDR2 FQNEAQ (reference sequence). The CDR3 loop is CASSLPTDTQYF. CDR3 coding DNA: TGTGCCAGCAGCTTACCCACAGATACGCAGTATTTT.

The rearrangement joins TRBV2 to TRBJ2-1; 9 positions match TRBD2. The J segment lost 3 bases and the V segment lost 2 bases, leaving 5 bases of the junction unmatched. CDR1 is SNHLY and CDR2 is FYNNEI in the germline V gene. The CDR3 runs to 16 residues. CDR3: CASSEFRSGSYNEQFF. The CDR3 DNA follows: TGTGCCAGCAGTGAATTTCGTAGCGGGAGCTACAATGAGCAGTTCTTC. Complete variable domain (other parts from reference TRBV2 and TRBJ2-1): EPEVTQTPSHQVTQMGQEVILRCVPISNHLYFYWYRQILGQKVEFLVSFYNNEISEKSEIFDDQFSVERPDGSNFTLKIRSTKLEDSAMYFCASSEFRSGSYNEQFFGPGTRLTVL.

CDR3 protein: CASSPKQAGLLFF. The CDR3 nucleotides are TGTGCCAGCTCACCAAAACAAGCTGGGTTGCTGTTTTTT. The chain recombines TRBV18 with TRBJ1-4; D remains ambiguous. Germline CDR1 KGHSH, CDR2 LQKENI. Trimming shortened V by 2 bases and J by 14 bases, and 15 bases separated the two germline ends. The CDR3 is 13 residues long.

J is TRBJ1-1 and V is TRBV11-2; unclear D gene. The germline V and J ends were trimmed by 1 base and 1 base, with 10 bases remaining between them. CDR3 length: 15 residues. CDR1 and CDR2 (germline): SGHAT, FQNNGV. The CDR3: CASSLVWDRNTEAFF. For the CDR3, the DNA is TGTGCCAGCAGCTTAGTTTGGGATCGGAACACTGAAGCTTTCTTT.

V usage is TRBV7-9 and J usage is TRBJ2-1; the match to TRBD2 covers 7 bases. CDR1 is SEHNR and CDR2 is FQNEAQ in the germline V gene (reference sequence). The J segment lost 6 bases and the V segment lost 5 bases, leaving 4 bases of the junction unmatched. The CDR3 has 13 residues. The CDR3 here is CASSLGLLNEQFF. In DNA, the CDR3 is TGTGCCAGCAGCCTGGGACTACTCAATGAGCAGTTCTTC.

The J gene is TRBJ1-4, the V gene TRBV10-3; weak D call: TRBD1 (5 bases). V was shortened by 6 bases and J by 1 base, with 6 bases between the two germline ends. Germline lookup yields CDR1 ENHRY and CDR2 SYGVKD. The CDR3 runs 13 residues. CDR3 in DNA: TGTGCCATCAGCAGGGAAACTAATGAAAAACTGTTTTTT. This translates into CAISRETNEKLFF.

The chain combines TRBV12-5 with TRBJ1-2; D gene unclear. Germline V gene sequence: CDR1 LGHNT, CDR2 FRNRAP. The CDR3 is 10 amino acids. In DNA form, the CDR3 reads TGTGGTACAGTAGGGTATGGCTACACCTTC. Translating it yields CGTVGYGYTF.